This T cell receptor beta chain stems from a study of blood T cell repertoires in COVID-19. About the research overall: Sources were T cells, B-cell-depleted T cells, or PBMCs; the material itself was cDNA or gDNA.

The CDR3 has 14 amino acids. Germline V gives CDR1 MNHNS, CDR2 SASEGT. The V gene end was trimmed by 6 bases and the J gene end by 2 bases; junction bases not matched to a gene: 5. Those enrolled, adults aged 18 to 89 years, came from 25 or so US areas. Grouping used clinical history reported by participants in a survey and questionnaire. Cohort 3 recovery required two negative PCRs, clearance, or symptom resolution. The data were produced by immunoSEQ multiplex PCR, yet TCRdb's version contains in-frame clones alone and is incomplete. Of over 150,000 clones listed, about 85% are singletons. This receptor was obtained from a man aged 35 to 55 who had recovered from COVID-19. The sample consisted of PBMCs or T cells enriched from blood (not recorded which). V and J are TRBV6-1 and TRBJ2-7, with 9 positions matching TRBD2. CDR3 bases: TGTGCCAGCAGCAAAGTAGCGGGGGCCTACGAGCAGTACTTC. Its protein is CASSKVAGAYEQYF.